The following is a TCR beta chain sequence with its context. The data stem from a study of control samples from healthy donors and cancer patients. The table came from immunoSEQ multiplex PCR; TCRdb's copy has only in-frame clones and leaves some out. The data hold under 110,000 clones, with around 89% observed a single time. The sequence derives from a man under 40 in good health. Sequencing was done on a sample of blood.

CDR3 loop: CASSPIAGHGADTQYF. The CDR3 coding sequence is TGTGCCAGCAGCCCTATCGCGGGACATGGCGCAGATACGCAGTATTTT. This rearrangement joins TRBV5-6 to TRBJ2-3; perhaps D is TRBD1 or TRBD2 (6 bases each). The CDR3 contains 16 residues. The V end lost 4 bases, the J end lost 4 bases, and 19 bases lay between the germline ends. Germline loops: CDR1 SGHDT, CDR2 YYEEEE.